This TCR beta chain was profiled in a study of blood T cells in healthy people across ages. Study conclusions and caveats: No conclusive comparison of naive versus antigen-experienced cells was possible with unsorted PBMCs. TCR beta diversity correlated strongly with naive T cell percentage.

Primed by a sample-barcoded 5' primer and a J-beta primer mix, a second PCR proceeded for 7 to 11 cycles. MiXCR was run by TCRdb on the 5' RACE reads, yielding one entry per CDR3 protein. Found here are approximately 1,700,000 distinct CDR3 sequences, around 40% of them singletons; the top ten hold 20% to 25%. This clonotype was counted only a few times. Its antigen is not known. From germline, CDR1 is SQVTM and CDR2 ANQGSEA. This CDR3 contains 16 residues. Between the trimmed V and J ends, which lost 1 base and 8 bases, there was a span of 21 bases. The receptor's source is a human donor in good health. The chain is built from TRBV29-1 and TRBJ2-1; TRBD1 is a possible D gene (6 bases). Sequencing was carried out using blood. The CDR3 DNA reads as TGCAGCGTTGAAGTTACTAAACGGGACACCGTCTATGAGCAGTTCTTC. Its translation is CSVEVTKRDTVYEQFF.